The sample holds many counts of the clone carrying this T cell receptor (beta chain). Its antigen remains unknown. The sample belongs to a study of blood T cells in healthy people across ages. Study findings and constraints: With unsorted PBMCs, a conclusive comparison of naive versus antigen-experienced cells was not possible. A strong correlation between TCR beta diversity and naive T cell percentage was seen.

The second PCR ran about 6 to 12 cycles with a sample-barcoded 5' primer and J-beta primers. Each cDNA was tagged by a template-switch adaptor containing 12 random nucleotides. MiXCR, run by TCRdb on the 5' RACE reads, gives a single entry per CDR3 protein. The table shows hundreds of thousands of distinct CDR3 sequences, with about 30% occurring only once. Per sample, at least 6 micrograms of total RNA were extracted. The V end was cut by 0 bases, the J end by 7 bases, with 6 bases between. CDR3 size: 12 residues. The germline V gene has CDR1 LNHNV and CDR2 YYDKDF (reference sequence). The clonotype originates from a woman older than 75 in good health. The material sequenced was blood. This chain connects TRBV15 to TRBJ1-2; D gene uncertain. The DNA of the CDR3 is TGTGCCACCAGCAGAGATCGGAGTGGCTACACCTTC. It codes for CATSRDRSGYTF.